What follows is one T cell receptor (beta chain) and its context. The target of this receptor is not known. Base qualities are not at hand, and no much larger clone is one base apart. This sample's time point label indicates: first of two pre-therapy site-matched biopsies roughly two months apart. Tumor biopsies were site-matched, taken from the same primary tumor before and after PD-1 blockade. For bulk TCRbeta sequencing, genomic DNA was extracted from tumor biopsies or peripheral blood, and input amounts ranged from roughly 600 ng to 6,500 ng. To increase sensitivity for rare clonotypes compared with single-cell TCR sequencing, remaining biopsy material was subjected to bulk TCRbeta sequencing. Every patient had histologically proven advanced or metastatic basal or squamous cell carcinoma and was a poor candidate for surgical resection. The basal cell carcinoma cohort was made up of 11 patients, and bulk tumor TCR sequencing was performed for about 8 of these patients. Fresh biopsies were taken from the primary tumor site, and part of the biopsy material was kept in RNAlater for exome and bulk TCR sequencing.

This sample is drawn from a study of T cells in tumors after PD-1 blockade (dated by TCRdb to between 2018 and 2021). A note on the overall study: Patients with prior checkpoint blockade, systemic immunosuppressant use, or recent radiotherapy or other anti-cancer therapy within 4 weeks were excluded. Patients received pembrolizumab 200 mg every 3 weeks or cemiplimab 350 mg every 2 weeks. Some patients also continued taking vismodegib 150 mg daily during anti-PD-1 treatment. Tumor samples averaged approximately 25,000 TCR templates (range about 550-100,000) and some 6,000 unique clonotypes, about 18-fold deeper than single-cell TCR sequencing. Paired single-cell RNA and TCR sequencing was done in the study on site-matched tumors from patients with BCC or SCC, both before and after anti-PD-1 therapy. Clinical response was assessed using RECIST version 1.1.

Overall study results and their limits: Exhausted CD8+ clones expanded after therapy were found to be mostly novel clonotypes undetected pre-treatment, suggesting clonal replacement rather than reinvigoration of pre-existing clones. Clonal replacement appeared only between pre- and post-treatment samples, not between two pre-treatment samples, arguing against biopsy timing or location artifacts. The source of novel T cell clones was not identified and could include lymphoid organs or rare unexpanded clones within the tumor or its periphery. Approximately 38% of the TCR clonotypes from tumors also showed up in blood, and some novel exhausted tumor clones were present in pre-treatment blood, which suggests peripheral recruitment.

The immunoSEQ platform was used for deep TCRbeta sequencing. Per the source publication's procedure: Only productive rearrangements were exported from the immunoSEQ Analyzer for further analysis. A two-sided binomial test with a Bonferroni-corrected P below 0.01 was used to call clones that significantly expanded or contracted between timepoints. T cell phenotypes were assigned to bulk TCRbeta clonotypes by matching to single-cell RNA+TCR-seq clones sharing the same TCRbeta sequence. Using bulk TCR sequencing data, clone enrichment in tumor was calculated by dividing a clone's tumor frequency by the same clone's PBMC frequency. TCRs were grouped by GLIPH into specificity groups, defined as clusters of distinct TCRs likely recognizing common antigens via shared CDR3 motifs. This immuneACCESS table, as held by TCRdb, lists in-frame sequences with V and J called but not all clones. Of the missing ones, under half trace to an unresolved V gene in checked studies; the others have no known cause. From that table come the V and J calls and clone size; the DNA was used to work out D and trimming. The sample profile shows about 4,200 clones; around 69% of them were found once. 6% to 8.5% of the sample goes to the ten largest clones.

According to the germline V gene, CDR1 reads MDHEN and CDR2 reads SYDVKM. Reading from cysteine to phenylalanine, the CDR3 counts 15 amino acids. The entry retains the CDR3 DNA only, 45 bases that are in frame from base 1. Germline trimming amounts to 5 bases on V and 9 bases on J, with 13 as the count of junction bases outside the gene matches. The V and J genes are TRBV28 and TRBJ1-5, with 7 junctional bases fitting TRBD1. The sequenced sample was tumor tissue, obtained before anti-PD-1 treatment. This clonotype was obtained from a human donor with basal cell carcinoma. The DNA sequence is as follows: TGTGCCAGCAGTCTTTCGACAGGGTGGAGCAGGCCCCAGCATTTT. Protein translation: CASSLSTGWSRPQHF. Supplemented by the reference TRBV28 and TRBJ1-5 proteins around the CDR3, the complete variable domain is DVKVTQSSRYLVKRTGEKVFLECVQDMDHENMFWYRQDPGLGLRLIYFSYDVKMKEKGDIPEGYSVSREKKERFSLILESASTNQTSMYLCASSLSTGWSRPQHFGDGTRLSIL.